This T cell receptor beta chain originates from a study of shared clonotypes between healthy human individuals. Overall study results and limits: The study sampled only blood, and tissue repertoires likely differ.

CDR1 is SGHRS, CDR2 YFSETQ, per germline. The CDR3 totals 14 residues. V gave up 3 bases and J gave up 4 bases; unmatched junction bases: 6. As for this clone: What it binds is unknown.

Only CD45RO-negative cells positively selected for CCR7 counted as naive CD8 cells, so terminally differentiated effector memory CD45RA+ cells were excluded. The repertoire was sequenced with immunoSEQ multiplex PCR; TCRdb's copy has only in-frame clones and lacks some. The sample holds roughly 810,000 clones, approximately 96% seen once. This chain joins TRBV5-1 and TRBJ1-2, with 7 bases matching TRBD1. Sequencing was carried out using naive CD8+ T cells sorted from blood. The receptor comes from a man aged 30 to 39 in good health. This CDR3 is CASSSLTGTYGYTF. The CDR3 DNA sequence: TGCGCCAGCAGCTCGCTGACAGGGACCTATGGCTACACCTTC. Using reference TRBV5-1 and TRBJ1-2 for the parts outside the CDR3, the full variable domain is KAGVTQTPRYLIKTRGQQVTLSCSPISGHRSVSWYQQTPGQGLQFLFEYFSETQRNKGNFPGRFSGRQFSNSRSEMNVSTLELGDSALYLCASSSLTGTYGYTFGSGTRLTVV.